The T cell receptor beta chain under discussion was sequenced for a study of T cells in women clearing cervical HPV infection. The table came from immunoSEQ multiplex PCR; TCRdb's copy has only in-frame clones and leaves some out. This sample carries approximately 30,000 clones, with 1.5% to 2% going to the ten biggest clones. This CDR3 is 16 amino acids long. The V gene's germline CDR1 is SNHLY and CDR2 FYNNEI. J gave up 5 bases and V 6 bases, and 12 bases lay outside the gene matches. The study, taken as a whole, reports: Controls had more TRBV6-7 (0.16%) than cases (about 0.11%).

In regard to this clone: Its matching antigen is unknown. Read coverage stops 3 residues before the CDR3 terminus; the germline J gene supplies the remainder.

The sequence came from a woman aged 18 to 75 with a cervical HPV16 infection that either progressed to CIN3+ or cleared (not recorded which). The specimen was blood buffy coat. This rearrangement joins TRBV2 to TRBJ2-5, with 10 bases identical to TRBD1. The CDR3 bases that were read are TGTGCCAGCAGGCCGGGACAGGGGCTCTCCAGGGAGACC. This codes for CASRPGQGLSRET. From start to end, the CDR3 is CASRPGQGLSRETQYF. The full variable domain, its missing parts supplied by reference TRBV2 and TRBJ2-5, is EPEVTQTPSHQVTQMGQEVILRCVPISNHLYFYWYRQILGQKVEFLVSFYNNEISEKSEIFDDQFSVERPDGSNFTLKIRSTKLEDSAMYFCASRPGQGLSRETQYFGPGTRLLVL.